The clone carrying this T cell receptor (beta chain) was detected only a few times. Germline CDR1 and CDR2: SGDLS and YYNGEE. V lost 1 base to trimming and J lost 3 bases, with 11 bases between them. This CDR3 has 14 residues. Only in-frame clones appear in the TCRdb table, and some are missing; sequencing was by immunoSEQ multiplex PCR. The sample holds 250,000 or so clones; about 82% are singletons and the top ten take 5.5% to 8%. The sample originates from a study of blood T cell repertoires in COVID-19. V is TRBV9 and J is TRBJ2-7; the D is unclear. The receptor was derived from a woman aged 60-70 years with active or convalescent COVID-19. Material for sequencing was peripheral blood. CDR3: CASSVSSWSYEQYF. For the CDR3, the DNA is TGTGCCAGCAGCGTATCATCGTGGAGCTACGAGCAGTACTTC.